The clone carrying this TCR beta chain has more than one count but fewer than ten. What it binds is unknown. Other nucleotide sequences in the sample specify the same CDR3. Sequencing used immunoSEQ multiplex PCR; TCRdb keeps in-frame clones, though not all of them. This sample has more than 2,000,000 clones, with over 85% found just once. The data originate from a study of shared clonotypes between healthy human individuals. Study outcomes and limitations: Measured sharing among donors was expected to vary with sequencing depth. Memory subsets generally showed lower estimated richness than naive subsets.

This receptor was obtained from a man aged 18 to 30 in good health. Some clones in this sample may be carry-over from other donors' samples. What was sequenced was naive CD4+ T cells from PBMCs. Subset indicated: CD45RA+ positively selected.

CDR3 DNA: TGTGCCAGCTCACTTAGCACAGATACGCAGTATTTT. This gives the protein CASSLSTDTQYF. The chain couples TRBV18 to TRBJ2-3; no clear D. The CDR3 runs 12 residues. Trimming removed 4 bases at V and 0 bases at J, with 2 bases between. CDR1 KGHSH and CDR2 LQKENI come from the germline V gene.